This entry describes one TCR beta chain. Antigen unknown. This record belongs to a study of human CD8 memory T cell subsets. Broader study findings: T cell repertoires from the stem-like memory and precursor exhausted subsets showed minimal mutual overlap.

The TCR beta sequencing libraries came from UMI-labeled 5' RACE. TCRdb re-called the 5' RACE reads and shows each CDR3 protein once, DNA omitted. Its table records 5,000 or so distinct CDR3 sequences. Magnetic separation of the negative type served to enrich total CD8+ T cells. The authors obtained RNA from duplicate vials, each holding roughly 150,000 sorted CD8+ T cells, for every subset. The CDR3 sequence is 16 residues long. Germline CDR1 is LGHNA and CDR2 is YSLEER. This rearrangement joins TRBV4-3 to TRBJ2-1. The sample comprised CD8+ T cells from PBMCs. This TCR derives from a human donor in good health. The CDR3 region is CASSQGVGHNNNEQFF.